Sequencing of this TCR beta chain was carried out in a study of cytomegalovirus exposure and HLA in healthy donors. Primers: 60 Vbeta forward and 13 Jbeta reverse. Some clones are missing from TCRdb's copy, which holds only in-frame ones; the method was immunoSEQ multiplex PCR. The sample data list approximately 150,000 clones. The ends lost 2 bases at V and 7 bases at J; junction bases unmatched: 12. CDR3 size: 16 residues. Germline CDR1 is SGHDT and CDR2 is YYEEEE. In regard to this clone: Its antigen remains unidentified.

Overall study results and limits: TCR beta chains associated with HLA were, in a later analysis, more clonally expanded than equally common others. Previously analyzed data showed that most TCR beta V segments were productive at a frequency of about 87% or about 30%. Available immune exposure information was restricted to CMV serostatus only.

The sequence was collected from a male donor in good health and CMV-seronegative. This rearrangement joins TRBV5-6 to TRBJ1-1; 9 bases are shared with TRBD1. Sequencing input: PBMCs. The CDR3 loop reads CASSFVDRRGQGEAFF. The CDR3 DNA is TGTGCCAGCAGCTTTGTCGACCGGCGGGGACAGGGTGAAGCTTTCTTT.